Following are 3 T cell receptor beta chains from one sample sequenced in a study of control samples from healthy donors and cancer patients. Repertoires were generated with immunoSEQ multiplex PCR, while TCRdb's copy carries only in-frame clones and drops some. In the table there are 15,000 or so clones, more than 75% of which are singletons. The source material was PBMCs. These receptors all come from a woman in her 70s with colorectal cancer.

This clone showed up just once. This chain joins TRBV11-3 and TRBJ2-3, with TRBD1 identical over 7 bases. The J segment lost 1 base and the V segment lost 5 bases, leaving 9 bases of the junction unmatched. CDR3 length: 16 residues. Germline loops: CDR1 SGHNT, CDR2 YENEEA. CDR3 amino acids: CASSAHRGWGTDTQYF. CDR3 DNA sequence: TGTGCCAGCAGCGCCCACAGGGGTTGGGGCACAGATACGCAGTATTTT.

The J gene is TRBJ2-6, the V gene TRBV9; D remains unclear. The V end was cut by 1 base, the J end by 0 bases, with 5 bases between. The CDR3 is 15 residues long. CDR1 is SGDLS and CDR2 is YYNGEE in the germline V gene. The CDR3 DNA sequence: TGTGCCAGCAGCGTAAGGGCCTCTGGGGCCAACGTCCTGACTTTC. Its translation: CASSVRASGANVLTF. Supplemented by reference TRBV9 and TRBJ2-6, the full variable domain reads DSGVTQTPKHLITATGQRVTLRCSPRSGDLSVYWYQQSLDQGLQFLIQYYNGEERAKGNILERFSAQQFPDLHSELNLSSLELGDSALYFCASSVRASGANVLTFGAGSRLTVL.

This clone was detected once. The CDR3 DNA is TGTGCCAGCAGTCCTCGTGAAGTGGAAGCTTTCTTT. Translation gives CASSPREVEAFF. V usage is TRBV6-5 and J usage is TRBJ1-1; D gene unclear. Trimming stripped 5 bases from V and 8 bases from J, with 12 bases between. Germline V CDR1 and CDR2: MNHEY, SVGAGI. The CDR3 has 12 amino acids.